This T cell receptor (beta chain) was documented in a study of cytomegalovirus exposure and HLA in healthy donors. Study in general: The same platform used for the 666 first-cohort repertoires was also used for the 90 to 150 validation repertoires, as a later analysis reported. Study-wide points: Subsequent analysis revealed that first-cohort TCR clusters tended to co-occur in the 120 validation repertoires. Some TCR beta chains (164 of them) were listed as cytomegalovirus-associated. Rare sequences made up most TCRs, while some public TCRs were found in many donors.

The repertoire was sequenced with immunoSEQ multiplex PCR; TCRdb's copy has only in-frame clones and lacks some. In the table there are a few hundred thousand clones, 80% to 90% of which are singletons. The J segment lost 9 bases and the V segment lost 4 bases, leaving 20 bases of the junction unmatched. The CDR3 has 16 amino acids. Germline lookup yields CDR1 GTSNPN and CDR2 SVGIG (reference sequence). On this clone itself: What it binds is not known.

The sequenced sample was PBMCs. This TCR was recovered from a woman younger than 30 in good health and CMV-seronegative. The chain links TRBV30 to TRBJ1-1; 7 nucleotides line up with TRBD1. The DNA for the CDR3 is TGTGCCTGGAACCATAGACAGGGCCCTCGATGGGTGAAAGCTTTCTTT. As protein: CAWNHRQGPRWVKAFF.